Listed below are T cell receptor beta chains from one sample, sequenced in a study of T cell clones after liver transplantation. The assay was immunoSEQ multiplex PCR, and TCRdb's table has in-frame clones only and misses some. This table holds some 80,000 clones, 84% found once. This specimen was CD4+ T cells from blood, taken around 50 months after liver transplant. These receptors all come from a human patient who received a liver transplant. The graft donor may have contributed some T cells. CDR3s include the opening cysteine and the closing phenylalanine or tryptophan. Each record gives: J gene, D gene, clone size, V gene, CDR3 DNA, CDR3 protein. The D gene is left open where the match is weak. Clone size is stated in some rows and not others, as once, few, many or a class when expanded.

J: TRBJ2-2; D: -; size: -; V: TRBV21-1; DNA: TGTGCCAGTCTAGGACAGGGGTATGTGAACACCGGGGAGCTGTTTTTT; CDR3: CASLGQGYVNTGELFF
J: TRBJ2-1; D: -; size: -; V: TRBV7-3; DNA: TGTGCCAGCAGCTTAAACATTAACAATGAGCAGTTCTTC; CDR3: CASSLNINNEQFF
J: TRBJ2-3; D: -; size: once; V: TRBV9; DNA: TGTGCCAGCAGCCCCCTGGGACTGGGCGGCACAGATACGCAGTATTTT; CDR3: CASSPLGLGGTDTQYF
J: TRBJ2-3; D: -; size: -; V: TRBV6-5; DNA: TGTGCCGAAAGGACTCGCTTCACAGATACGCAGTATTTT; CDR3: CAERTRFTDTQYF
J: TRBJ1-1; D: -; size: few; V: TRBV11-3; DNA: TGTGCCAGCAGCTCGTTTCGAAACACTGAAGCTTTCTTT; CDR3: CASSSFRNTEAFF
J: TRBJ1-2; D: -; size: -; V: TRBV28; DNA: TGTGCCAGCAGCCAGGGGAACGACTATGGCTACACCTTC; CDR3: CASSQGNDYGYTF
J: TRBJ2-1; D: -; size: -; V: TRBV9; DNA: TGTGCCAGCAGCGTAGTGGGTAGCTTGGATGAGCAGTTCTTC; CDR3: CASSVVGSLDEQFF
J: TRBJ2-5; D: -; size: -; V: TRBV28; DNA: TGTGCCAGCAGCTCCAGGGGGGGGCAAGAGACCCAGTACTTC; CDR3: CASSSRGGQETQYF
J: TRBJ2-5; D: TRBD1; size: few; V: TRBV7-2; DNA: TGTGCCAGCAGCGCCACCCGACAGGGGTGGGAGACCCAGTACTTC; CDR3: CASSATRQGWETQYF
J: TRBJ2-5; D: -; size: -; V: TRBV11-3; DNA: TGTGCCAGCAGCCTCGGTCAGGGGACCCAGTACTTC; CDR3: CASSLGQGTQYF
J: TRBJ1-2; D: -; size: few; V: TRBV7-9; DNA: TGTGCCAGCAGCCCGGACGGGGACGGAGTAGGCTACACCTTC; CDR3: CASSPDGDGVGYTF
J: TRBJ2-3; D: TRBD2; size: once; V: TRBV6-4; DNA: TGTGCCAGCAGTGCATCTAGCGGGAGCATAGATACGCAGTATTTT; CDR3: CASSASSGSIDTQYF